This T cell receptor (beta chain) was recovered during a study of metastatic and nonmetastatic thyroid tumors. Study background: The study looked at repertoires side by side in blood and in tumor or nodule tissue from malignant and benign thyroid patients.

The V and J ends lost 5 bases and 1 base respectively, with 15 bases between them. This CDR3 is built from 15 residues. The germline CDR1 and CDR2 sequences are SGHTA and FQGNSA. Ahead of thyroid surgery, no patient had received treatment of any kind. TCRdb re-called the PCR reads with MiXCR. The sample has roughly 83,000 clones, about 15% seen once. The sample holds many counts of this clone. The sequence derives from a female donor with papillary thyroid cancer or a benign thyroid nodule (not recorded which). Some clones in this sample may be carry-over from other donors' samples. The chain combines TRBV7-2 with TRBJ2-7; D ambiguous. Material: blood. CDR3 in DNA: TGTGCCAGCAGCCAACCCCCGCCCGTTTCCTACGAGCAGTACTTC. Amino acids: CASSQPPPVSYEQYF.